This section outlines one T cell receptor (beta chain) sequence together with its context. Germline V gene data show CDR1 as LGHNA and CDR2 as YNFKEQ. The CDR3 consists of 17 residues. Germline trimming cut 0 bases from V and 0 bases from J; bases unmatched to any gene: 6. The data were obtained in a study of PD-L1 blockade in urothelial cancer. The time point is: pretreatment peripheral blood. Sequencing was performed with immunoSEQ multiplex PCR; in TCRdb, only in-frame clones are kept and a portion is missing. The sample lists under 95,000 clones; 84% were seen once. The clonotype comes from a woman between 65 and 79 years old with urothelial cancer. V is TRBV4-2 and J is TRBJ2-3; the match to TRBD1 covers 7 bases. Material: PBMCs, obtained around atezolizumab (anti-PD-L1) treatment. CDR3 in amino acids: CASSQEVGTASTDTQYF. The CDR3 DNA is TGTGCCAGCAGCCAAGAAGTCGGGACAGCTAGCACAGATACGCAGTATTTT.